The rows below give T cell receptor beta chains drawn from one sample of a study of shared clonotypes between healthy human individuals. Data came from immunoSEQ multiplex PCR; TCRdb stores just in-frame clones and leaves some out. Among about 490,000 clones listed, 70% to 85% were seen once. Sequencing was carried out using PBMCs. These receptors all stem from a woman in her thirties or forties in good health. Some clones in this sample may be carry-over from other donors' samples. Both conserved end residues are part of each CDR3. The order of the fields is J gene, D gene, V gene, clone size, CDR3 protein, CDR3 DNA. The D gene is left open where the match is weak. Clone size is given for some rows only: seen once, a few or many times, or a class if the clone is expanded.

j_gene: TRBJ2-1; d_gene: .; v_gene: TRBV27; abundance: .; CDR3aa: CASSPRRNYNEQFF; CDR3nt: TGTGCCAGCAGTCCGAGACGGAACTACAATGAGCAGTTCTTC
j_gene: TRBJ1-3; d_gene: TRBD1; v_gene: TRBV9; abundance: many; CDR3aa: CASSVEGARGNTIYF; CDR3nt: TGTGCCAGCAGCGTAGAGGGGGCTCGCGGAAACACCATATATTTT
j_gene: TRBJ2-5; d_gene: .; v_gene: TRBV7-9; abundance: .; CDR3aa: CASSPRGETQYF; CDR3nt: TGTGCCAGCAGCCCTAGGGGAGAGACCCAGTACTTC
j_gene: TRBJ2-1; d_gene: .; v_gene: TRBV5-1; abundance: .; CDR3aa: CASNLQGGVDEQFF; CDR3nt: TGCGCCAGCAACCTTCAGGGGGGAGTGGATGAGCAGTTCTTC
j_gene: TRBJ1-2; d_gene: TRBD1; v_gene: TRBV6-1; abundance: .; CDR3aa: CASSETRTGRGYTF; CDR3nt: TGTGCCAGCAGTGAAACCAGGACAGGTCGGGGCTACACCTTC
j_gene: TRBJ2-1; d_gene: TRBD2; v_gene: TRBV10-3; abundance: .; CDR3aa: CAIRLGLAGESNEQFF; CDR3nt: TGTGCCATCAGACTCGGACTAGCGGGAGAATCCAATGAGCAGTTCTTC
j_gene: TRBJ2-1; d_gene: TRBD2; v_gene: TRBV12-5; abundance: .; CDR3aa: CASGLGLAGPYNEQFF; CDR3nt: TGTGCTAGTGGTTTGGGTCTAGCGGGACCCTACAATGAGCAGTTCTTC
j_gene: TRBJ2-3; d_gene: .; v_gene: TRBV7-2; abundance: once; CDR3aa: CASSLFQGRTDTQYF; CDR3nt: TGTGCCAGCAGCTTATTTCAGGGGCGCACAGATACGCAGTATTTT
j_gene: TRBJ2-1; d_gene: TRBD2; v_gene: TRBV5-1; abundance: .; CDR3aa: CASSPVRTSGRNEQFF; CDR3nt: TGCGCCAGCAGCCCGGTGAGGACTAGCGGGAGGAATGAGCAGTTCTTC
j_gene: TRBJ2-3; d_gene: TRBD2; v_gene: TRBV5-4; abundance: .; CDR3aa: CASSFRAGGENTDTQYF; CDR3nt: TGTGCCAGCAGCTTCCGAGCGGGAGGGGAGAACACAGATACGCAGTATTTT
j_gene: TRBJ2-2; d_gene: TRBD1; v_gene: TRBV2; abundance: .; CDR3aa: CASSEWTGDTGELFF; CDR3nt: TGTGCCAGCAGTGAATGGACAGGCGACACCGGGGAGCTGTTTTTT
j_gene: TRBJ2-2; d_gene: TRBD2; v_gene: TRBV10-1; abundance: .; CDR3aa: CASSEKGGLEVGELFF; CDR3nt: TGCGCCAGCAGTGAGAAAGGAGGACTAGAGGTCGGGGAGCTGTTTTTT
j_gene: TRBJ2-5; d_gene: .; v_gene: TRBV11-2; abundance: .; CDR3aa: CASSSALPGTQYF; CDR3nt: TGTGCCAGCAGCTCCGCCCTACCCGGGACCCAGTACTTC
j_gene: TRBJ2-1; d_gene: TRBD2; v_gene: TRBV4-1; abundance: .; CDR3aa: CASSHPLAGEVQFF; CDR3nt: TGCGCCAGCAGCCACCCACTAGCGGGAGAGGTGCAGTTCTTC
j_gene: TRBJ2-4; d_gene: .; v_gene: TRBV7-8; abundance: .; CDR3aa: CASSLVRQGLRGAKNIQYF; CDR3nt: TGTGCCAGCAGCTTAGTTCGGCAGGGGCTTAGGGGGGCCAAAAACATTCAGTACTTC
j_gene: TRBJ2-3; d_gene: TRBD2; v_gene: TRBV18; abundance: few; CDR3aa: CASSPSLAGGPGDTQYF; CDR3nt: TGTGCCAGCTCACCCTCTCTGGCGGGAGGGCCCGGGGATACGCAGTATTTT
j_gene: TRBJ2-7; d_gene: TRBD1; v_gene: TRBV5-1; abundance: few; CDR3aa: CASSLGTGPYEQYF; CDR3nt: TGCGCCAGCAGCTTGGGGACAGGCCCCTACGAGCAGTACTTC
j_gene: TRBJ2-4; d_gene: TRBD1; v_gene: TRBV5-4; abundance: .; CDR3aa: CASSDRGLINIQYF; CDR3nt: TGTGCCAGCAGCGACAGGGGGCTTATTAACATTCAGTACTTC
j_gene: TRBJ2-5; d_gene: .; v_gene: TRBV5-1; abundance: .; CDR3aa: CASSLAGFGDGAQYF; CDR3nt: TGCGCCAGCAGCTTGGCCGGTTTCGGGGACGGGGCCCAGTACTTC
j_gene: TRBJ1-4; d_gene: TRBD1; v_gene: TRBV9; abundance: .; CDR3aa: CASSARQGAFNEKLFF; CDR3nt: TGTGCCAGCAGCGCGAGACAGGGGGCCTTTAATGAAAAACTGTTTTTT
j_gene: TRBJ2-3; d_gene: TRBD1; v_gene: TRBV2; abundance: .; CDR3aa: CASTLKQGALGDTQYF; CDR3nt: TGTGCCAGCACCTTAAAACAGGGGGCGCTAGGAGATACGCAGTATTTT
j_gene: TRBJ1-1; d_gene: .; v_gene: TRBV4-2; abundance: .; CDR3aa: CASSQDRGRNTEAFF; CDR3nt: TGTGCCAGCAGCCAAGATCGGGGCAGAAACACTGAAGCTTTCTTT
j_gene: TRBJ2-5; d_gene: .; v_gene: TRBV7-2; abundance: few; CDR3aa: CASSLAANQETQYF; CDR3nt: TGTGCCAGCAGCTTAGCGGCCAACCAAGAGACCCAGTACTTC
j_gene: TRBJ2-7; d_gene: .; v_gene: TRBV28; abundance: .; CDR3aa: CASSEINYEQYF; CDR3nt: TGTGCCAGCAGTGAAATTAACTACGAGCAGTACTTC
j_gene: TRBJ2-1; d_gene: TRBD2; v_gene: TRBV5-4; abundance: .; CDR3aa: CASSPRLAGDQSEQFF; CDR3nt: TGTGCCAGCAGCCCGCGACTAGCGGGAGATCAAAGTGAGCAGTTCTTC
j_gene: TRBJ2-3; d_gene: TRBD2; v_gene: TRBV7-9; abundance: .; CDR3aa: CASSPGTSGAGTDTQYF; CDR3nt: TGTGCCAGCAGCCCGGGGACTAGCGGGGCAGGCACAGATACGCAGTATTTT
j_gene: TRBJ2-5; d_gene: .; v_gene: TRBV7-8; abundance: .; CDR3aa: CASSLGGRGETQYF; CDR3nt: TGTGCCAGCAGCTTAGGGGGGCGCGGCGAGACCCAGTACTTC
j_gene: TRBJ2-2; d_gene: .; v_gene: TRBV5-1; abundance: .; CDR3aa: CASSRQTGELFF; CDR3nt: TGCGCCAGCAGCCGTCAGACCGGGGAGCTGTTTTTT
j_gene: TRBJ2-5; d_gene: .; v_gene: TRBV14; abundance: once; CDR3aa: CASSQVGLQETQYF; CDR3nt: TGTGCCAGCAGCCAGGTCGGGCTCCAAGAGACCCAGTACTTC
j_gene: TRBJ2-1; d_gene: .; v_gene: TRBV6-6; abundance: .; CDR3aa: CASSPRYNEQFF; CDR3nt: TGTGCCAGCAGCCCTAGATACAATGAGCAGTTCTTC
j_gene: TRBJ1-2; d_gene: .; v_gene: TRBV7-3; abundance: .; CDR3aa: CASSPLGGPGGGYTF; CDR3nt: TGTGCCAGCAGCCCCCTAGGGGGGCCCGGAGGTGGCTACACCTTC
j_gene: TRBJ2-3; d_gene: .; v_gene: TRBV21-1; abundance: .; CDR3aa: CASSEPTDPSTDTQYF; CDR3nt: TGTGCCAGCAGCGAGCCGACAGATCCTAGCACAGATACGCAGTATTTT
j_gene: TRBJ2-7; d_gene: TRBD2; v_gene: TRBV5-1; abundance: .; CDR3aa: CASSWSGTSGTYEQYF; CDR3nt: TGCGCCAGCAGCTGGTCCGGGACTAGCGGAACCTACGAGCAGTACTTC
j_gene: TRBJ1-4; d_gene: .; v_gene: TRBV19; abundance: .; CDR3aa: CASSYRDATNEKLFF; CDR3nt: TGTGCCAGTAGTTACAGGGACGCAACTAATGAAAAACTGTTTTTT
j_gene: TRBJ1-1; d_gene: .; v_gene: TRBV7-8; abundance: .; CDR3aa: CASSFVNTEAFF; CDR3nt: TGTGCCAGCAGCTTTGTGAACACTGAAGCTTTCTTT
j_gene: TRBJ1-4; d_gene: .; v_gene: TRBV7-2; abundance: .; CDR3aa: CASSRPQGKLFF; CDR3nt: TGTGCCAGCAGCCGCCCACAGGGTAAACTGTTTTTT
j_gene: TRBJ2-7; d_gene: .; v_gene: TRBV7-9; abundance: few; CDR3aa: CASSPYGGGTYEQYF; CDR3nt: TGTGCCAGCAGCCCCTATGGGGGAGGAACGTACGAGCAGTACTTC
j_gene: TRBJ2-7; d_gene: .; v_gene: TRBV5-1; abundance: .; CDR3aa: CASSLVGSGPLEQYF; CDR3nt: TGCGCCAGCAGCTTGGTGGGTAGCGGCCCCTTGGAGCAGTACTTC
j_gene: TRBJ1-4; d_gene: .; v_gene: TRBV7-2; abundance: once; CDR3aa: CASSLQTATNEKLFF; CDR3nt: TGTGCCAGCAGCCTCCAGACAGCCACTAATGAAAAACTGTTTTTT
j_gene: TRBJ2-3; d_gene: TRBD1; v_gene: TRBV6-6; abundance: .; CDR3aa: CASSYPTGWDTQYF; CDR3nt: TGTGCCAGCAGTTACCCGACAGGGTGGGATACGCAGTATTTT
j_gene: TRBJ2-7; d_gene: .; v_gene: TRBV11-2; abundance: once; CDR3aa: CASSLGIGTYEQYF; CDR3nt: TGTGCCAGCAGCTTAGGGATCGGAACCTACGAGCAGTACTTC
j_gene: TRBJ2-7; d_gene: .; v_gene: TRBV28; abundance: .; CDR3aa: CASSWTASYEQYF; CDR3nt: TGTGCCAGCAGTTGGACAGCCTCCTACGAGCAGTACTTC
j_gene: TRBJ2-3; d_gene: .; v_gene: TRBV5-1; abundance: .; CDR3aa: CASSLDSNRFPDTQYF; CDR3nt: TGCGCCAGCAGCTTGGATAGCAACAGATTTCCAGATACGCAGTATTTT
j_gene: TRBJ1-2; d_gene: .; v_gene: TRBV6-5; abundance: .; CDR3aa: CASTSGTGYGYTF; CDR3nt: TGTGCCAGCACCTCCGGGACGGGCTATGGCTACACCTTC
j_gene: TRBJ1-2; d_gene: .; v_gene: TRBV11-2; abundance: .; CDR3aa: CASSLDSLTLSRYTF; CDR3nt: TGTGCCAGCAGCTTAGATAGTTTAACCCTCTCGAGGTACACCTTC
j_gene: TRBJ1-5; d_gene: TRBD1; v_gene: TRBV18; abundance: .; CDR3aa: CASSPMGGQGNQPQHF; CDR3nt: TGTGCCAGCTCACCGATGGGGGGACAGGGCAATCAGCCCCAGCATTTT
j_gene: TRBJ2-7; d_gene: .; v_gene: TRBV7-6; abundance: once; CDR3aa: CASSLATGSRNEQYF; CDR3nt: TGTGCCAGCAGCTTAGCGACAGGCAGTCGGAACGAGCAGTACTTC
j_gene: TRBJ2-1; d_gene: .; v_gene: TRBV11-2; abundance: .; CDR3aa: CASSRRAGYNEQFF; CDR3nt: TGTGCCAGCAGCCGAAGAGCGGGCTACAATGAGCAGTTCTTC